Listed here are 28 T cell receptor beta chains from one sample, sequenced in a study of T cell clonality in common variable immunodeficiency. TCRdb's copy holds only in-frame clones and misses some; the assay was immunoSEQ multiplex PCR. Recorded here are 40,000 to 45,000 clones, with no singletons, and the ten leading clones hold around 9.3%. Sequenced: peripheral blood mononuclear cells. These receptors originate from a person aged 18 to 70 in good health.

This clone appeared many times. The read terminates 3 residues before the CDR3 end, so the remaining end is supplied by the germline J gene. The chain employs TRBV15 and TRBJ2-1; the D is unclear. Trimming cost V 0 bases and J 5 bases, with 11 bases left between them. Per the germline V gene, CDR1 is LNHNV and CDR2 is YYDKDF (reference sequence). The CDR3 has 15 amino acids. CDR3 amino acids: CATSRDLAPDNEQFF. CDR3 bases read: TGTGCCACCAGCAGAGATTTAGCACCTGACAATGAG.

This clone has ten or more counts. Sequencing ends 3 residues short of the CDR3 end; the germline J gene provides the rest. The rearrangement links TRBV28 to TRBJ2-3, with TRBD2 as a possible D gene (5 bases). Looked up from germline, CDR1 is MDHEN and CDR2 is SYDVKM. There are 16 residues in the CDR3. V was cut by 5 bases and J by 2 bases, with 17 bases left in between. This chain's CDR3 is CASSTPGVPYTDTQYF. CDR3 DNA, as far as it was read: TGTGCCAGCAGTACCCCCGGGGTCCCGTACACAGATACG.

The table lists this clone with many counts. With the read ending 3 residues before the CDR3 end, the germline J gene is used to fill in that end. The rearrangement joins TRBV2 to TRBJ2-3; tentative D call: TRBD2 (6 bases). CDR3 size: 14 residues. The germline V and J ends were trimmed by 6 bases and 1 base, with 11 bases remaining between them. The germline V gene has CDR1 SNHLY and CDR2 FYNNEI. CDR3 protein: CASRAGKGTDTQYF. CDR3 DNA, as far as it was read: TGTGCCAGCAGGGCGGGGAAGGGCACAGATACG.

This clone appeared many times. The CDR3 end is not reached by the read, which stops 3 residues before it; the germline J gene fills it in. The J gene is TRBJ1-1, the V gene TRBV5-1; D is perhaps TRBD1 (6 bases). Per the germline V gene, CDR1 is SGHRS and CDR2 is YFSETQ. The CDR3 has 14 amino acids. Between the trimmed V and J ends, which lost 2 bases and 5 bases, there was a span of 13 bases. Incomplete CDR3 DNA: TGCGCCAGCAGCTTCCAAGGGGGTCGAACTGAA. It yields the protein CASSFQGGRTE. The full CDR3 is CASSFQGGRTEAFF.

This clone appeared many times. The read falls 3 residues short of the CDR3 end, and the missing part is taken from the germline J gene. The same CDR3 arises from other DNA sequences in this sample as well. The V gene is TRBV6-1, the J gene TRBJ2-5; 12 nucleotides align to TRBD2. The CDR3 consists of 15 residues. V trimming: 2 bases; J trimming: 2 bases; junction bases outside the gene matches: 0. Germline V CDR1 and CDR2: MNHNS, SASEGT. The covered CDR3 bases are TGTGCCAGCAGTGAACTAGCGGGGGGGCAAGAGACC. This codes for CASSELAGGQET. The whole CDR3 protein is CASSELAGGQETQYF.

The table lists this clone with many counts. Read coverage stops 3 residues before the CDR3 terminus; the germline J gene supplies the remainder. The rearrangement joins TRBV19 to TRBJ2-3; TRBD2 aligns across 9 bases. In germline, CDR1 is LNHDA, CDR2 SQIVND (reference sequence). This CDR3 is 14 amino acids long. The junction had 13 bases not matched to a gene; V was cut back by 10 bases and J by 8 bases. The CDR3 DNA, read in part, is TGTGCCACTAAGAGGGTAGCGGGAGAAGGTACG. Translation: CATKRVAGEGT. The complete CDR3 protein is CATKRVAGEGTQYF.

This clone has a count of ten or more. The CDR3 reads CASSGEGWGEETQYF. The CDR3 DNA, read in part, is TGCGCCAGCAGCGGAGAAGGGTGGGGGGAAGAGACC. V is TRBV5-1 and J is TRBJ2-5; a weak D match, TRBD2 (6 bases). The observed sequence ends 3 residues before the CDR3 terminus, with the missing tail filled in from the germline J gene. CDR1 SGHRS and CDR2 YFSETQ come from the germline V gene. The ends were cut back, 4 bases at V and 3 bases at J, with 16 bases in the middle. The CDR3 spans 15 residues. The full variable domain, completed using reference TRBV5-1 and TRBJ2-5, is KAGVTQTPRYLIKTRGQQVTLSCSPISGHRSVSWYQQTPGQGLQFLFEYFSETQRNKGNFPGRFSGRQFSNSRSEMNVSTLELGDSALYLCASSGEGWGEETQYFGPGTRLLVL.

This clone was seen at least ten times. The sequenced CDR3 bases are TGCAGTGCTGTTGACAGGCTTACTAACTATGGC. This encodes CSAVDRLTNYG. Given in full, the CDR3 is CSAVDRLTNYGYTF. The chain employs TRBV20-1 and TRBJ1-2; tentative D call: TRBD1 (6 bases). The observed sequence ends 3 residues before the CDR3 terminus, with the missing tail filled in from the germline J gene. V was pared by 5 bases and J by 0 bases, with 13 bases between. The CDR3 contains 14 residues. The germline V gene encodes CDR1 DFQATT and CDR2 SNEGSKA (reference sequence).

This clone was detected ten times or more. The read is 3 residues too short to cover the CDR3 end, so that end is filled in from the germline J gene. The chain recombines TRBV6-1 with TRBJ1-3; TRBD1 is a possible D gene (6 bases). V lost 3 bases and J 2 bases, leaving 11 bases between the germline ends. The CDR3 is 15 residues long. Per the germline V gene, CDR1 is MNHNS and CDR2 is SASEGT. CDR3 bases read: TGTGCCAGCAGTGACTGGGACAAAACTGGAAACACC. Encoded protein: CASSDWDKTGNT. The whole CDR3 protein is CASSDWDKTGNTIYF.

This clone was observed many times. The CDR3 is cut off 3 residues early in the read; its end comes from the germline J gene. This rearrangement joins TRBV29-1 to TRBJ1-1; D gene ambiguous. CDR1 and CDR2 from the germline V gene are SQVTM and ANQGSEA. The CDR3 is 11 amino acids. The V end lost 4 bases, the J end lost 0 bases, and 3 bases lay between the germline ends. CDR3 DNA (partial): TGCAGCGTTGCGGTGAACACTGAA. This encodes CSVAVNTE. The full CDR3 reads CSVAVNTEAFF.

This clone has at least ten counts. The read ends 3 residues before the CDR3 terminus; that terminus is restored from the germline J gene. This rearrangement joins TRBV7-2 to TRBJ2-3; TRBD2 might be the D (6 bases). CDR3 length equals 14 residues. Germline CDR1 is SGHTA and CDR2 is FQGNSA. Trimming cost V 5 bases and J 2 bases, with 11 bases left between them. The CDR3 here is CASSPGTHTDTQYF. Incomplete CDR3 DNA: TGTGCCAGCAGCCCCGGGACTCACACAGATACG. Based on the CDR3 plus reference TRBV7-2 and TRBJ2-3, the full variable domain is GAGVSQSPSNKVTEKGKDVELRCDPISGHTALYWYRQSLGQGLEFLIYFQGNSAPDKSGLPSDRFSAERTGGSVSTLTIQRTQQEDSAVYLCASSPGTHTDTQYFGPGTRLTVL.

Many counts were recorded for this clone. The CDR3 DNA, read in part, is TGTGCCAGCAGCTTATCAGGCGGGGGGGCGGGAAATGAG. As protein: CASSLSGGGAGNE. The complete CDR3 protein is CASSLSGGGAGNEQFF. The chain employs TRBV7-3 and TRBJ2-1; 9 nucleotides agree with TRBD2. The CDR3 end lies 3 residues beyond the end of the read and is filled in from the germline J gene. This CDR3 has 16 amino acids. Germline lookup yields CDR1 SGHTA and CDR2 FQGTGA. The ends lost 2 bases at V and 7 bases at J; junction bases unmatched: 9.

This clone came up many times. The read halts 3 residues ahead of the CDR3 end, with the missing end drawn from the germline J gene. This chain joins TRBV20-1 and TRBJ2-7, with 9 bases identical to TRBD1. The CDR3 has 14 amino acids. Germline assignment: CDR1 DFQATT and CDR2 SNEGSKA (reference sequence). V lost 3 bases to trimming and J lost 2 bases; unmatched junction nucleotides: 5. The DNA read from the CDR3 is TGCAGTGCTAGGCCGGGACAGGGAACCTACGAG. Encoded protein: CSARPGQGTYE. In full, the CDR3 is CSARPGQGTYEQYF.

This clone was detected ten times or more. The read finishes 3 residues shy of the CDR3 end, and the germline J gene is used to complete it. The chain recombines TRBV6-2 or TRBV6-3 with TRBJ1-2; unclear D gene. With 0 bases removed from V and 5 bases from J, the gap between germline ends came to 7 bases. Germline loops: CDR1 MNHEY, CDR2 SVGEGT. The CDR3 covers 13 residues. The sequenced CDR3 bases are TGTGCCAGCAGTTACTCGATCAGGTATGGC. Encoded protein: CASSYSIRYG. The CDR3 in its entirety is CASSYSIRYGYTF.

Ten or more counts support this clone. The CDR3 end falls 3 residues outside the read, so it is completed with the germline J gene. The chain combines TRBV20-1 with TRBJ1-4, with TRBD1 as a possible D gene (5 bases). CDR1 DFQATT and CDR2 SNEGSKA come from the germline V gene (reference sequence). V lost 5 bases, J lost 3 bases, and 10 bases lay in between. The CDR3 loop spans 13 amino acids. This chain's CDR3 is CSAGAGPNEKLFF. Partial CDR3 DNA: TGCAGTGCTGGGGCAGGTCCTAATGAAAAA.

This clone was counted ten times or more. The read terminates 3 residues ahead of where the CDR3 ends, so the germline J gene completes it. The chain is built from TRBV29-1 and TRBJ2-3, with TRBD2 as a possible D gene (5 bases). Germline assignment: CDR1 SQVTM and CDR2 ANQGSEA. The CDR3 has 12 amino acids. Trimming cost V 7 bases and J 2 bases, with 10 bases left between them. The CDR3 reads CSAEGHTDTQYF. The CDR3 bases that were read are TGCAGCGCCGAGGGCCACACAGATACG.

This clone was counted at least ten times. With the read ending 3 residues before the CDR3 end, the germline J gene is used to fill in that end. The chain is built from TRBV18 and TRBJ2-3, with 11 bases identical to TRBD2. Trimming at V came to 3 bases and at J to 2 bases, leaving 1 base not matched to a gene. This CDR3 comprises 15 residues. Germline values: CDR1 KGHSH, CDR2 LQKENI. The CDR3 region is CASSPGLAATDTQYF. The sequenced part of the CDR3 DNA is TGTGCCAGCTCACCGGGACTAGCGGCCACAGATACG.

This clone appeared many times. The CDR3 end lies 3 residues beyond the end of the read and is filled in from the germline J gene. The chain employs TRBV11-2 and TRBJ1-1; D unresolved. CDR3 length: 13 amino acids. Germline V CDR1 and CDR2: SGHAT, FQNNGV. Trimming pared 4 bases from V and 0 bases from J, leaving 6 bases between. The CDR3 sequence: CASSSTVNTEAFF. CDR3 bases read: TGTGCCAGCAGCTCAACAGTGAACACTGAA.

There are many counts of this clone. CDR3 in amino acids: CASSSPTSPRGGTQYF. CDR3 DNA (partial): TGTGCCAGCAGTTCCCCGACTAGCCCTAGGGGTGGTACG. The chain employs TRBV12-3 or TRBV12-4 and TRBJ2-3, with 7 bases that match TRBD2. Read sequence stops 3 residues before the CDR3 end, and the germline J gene provides the missing end. Germline trimming cut 4 bases from V and 8 bases from J; bases unmatched to any gene: 15. This CDR3 region has 16 residues.

In this sample, this clone turned up many times. The read falls 3 residues short of the CDR3 end, and the missing part is taken from the germline J gene. The chain couples TRBV28 to TRBJ2-1; possibly TRBD2 for D (6 bases). The CDR3 runs 14 residues. CDR1 is MDHEN and CDR2 is SYDVKM in the germline V gene. The V and J ends lost 5 bases and 7 bases respectively, with 15 bases between them. CDR3 DNA, as far as it was read: TGTGCCAGCAGTCCCCCTGGTGGAGGGAATGAG. It encodes CASSPPGGGNE. The whole CDR3 protein reads CASSPPGGGNEQFF.

CDR3 DNA (partial): TGTGCCAGCAGCCTGGACTACCCGTACTACGAG. Protein: CASSLDYPYYE. The CDR3, in full, reads CASSLDYPYYEQYF. V usage is TRBV27 and J usage is TRBJ2-7; weak D call: TRBD2 (6 bases). Coverage ceases 3 residues before the CDR3 finishes, and the germline J gene fills in the end. The CDR3 spans 14 residues. The V and J ends lost 6 bases and 3 bases respectively, with 15 bases between them. Germline V gene data show CDR1 as MNHEY and CDR2 as SMNVEV (reference sequence).

This clone was observed at least ten times. The read terminates 3 residues ahead of where the CDR3 ends, so the germline J gene completes it. This chain uses TRBV6-2 or TRBV6-3 with TRBJ2-3; 14 positions agree with TRBD2. Germline CDR1 reads MNHEY; CDR2 reads SVGEGT. J lost 6 bases, V lost 2 bases, and 4 bases had no gene match. CDR3 size: 16 residues. The CDR3 DNA, read in part, is TGTGCCAGCAGTTACGGACGACTAGCGGGGGGGGATACG. It encodes CASSYGRLAGGDT. Given in full, the CDR3 is CASSYGRLAGGDTQYF.

This clone was counted at least ten times. The sequenced fragment ends 3 residues before the CDR3 boundary, so the rest is inferred from the germline J gene. The chain recombines TRBV4-1 with TRBJ2-6; D remains unclear. The length of the CDR3 is 18 residues. Trimming left V 2 bases short and J 0 bases short, with 14 bases between. Germline loops: CDR1 MGHRA, CDR2 YSYEKL. The CDR3: CASSQPAGDHSGANVLTF. The sequenced CDR3 bases are TGCGCCAGCAGCCAACCGGCAGGAGATCACTCTGGGGCCAACGTC.

This clone has a count of ten or more. This CDR3 reads CASRTRGRGVDEQFF. The CDR3 bases that were read are TGTGCCAGCAGGACGCGGGGGCGAGGGGTTGATGAG. This chain connects TRBV6-2 or TRBV6-3 to TRBJ2-1; D might be TRBD2 (7 bases). From the germline J gene comes the end of the CDR3, since the read stops 3 residues before it. Germline loops: CDR1 MNHEY, CDR2 SVGEGT. Trimming left V 6 bases short and J 8 bases short, with 20 bases between. The CDR3 has 15 residues.

This clone was counted ten times or more. The sequenced fragment ends 3 residues before the CDR3 boundary, so the rest is inferred from the germline J gene. This chain uses TRBV4-1 with TRBJ2-7; tentative D call: TRBD1 (6 bases). The CDR3 runs 15 residues. The V end lost 1 base, the J end lost 5 bases, and 15 bases lay between the germline ends. Germline V gene data show CDR1 as MGHRA and CDR2 as YSYEKL. CDR3 bases read: TGCGCCAGCAGCCAAGGGCAGGGGTTCGACGACGAG. It specifies CASSQGQGFDDE. The full-length CDR3 reads as CASSQGQGFDDEQYF.

This clone has a count of ten or more. The read ends 3 residues shy of where the CDR3 ends; the end is completed using the germline J gene. V usage is TRBV6-2 or TRBV6-3 and J usage is TRBJ2-2; no clear D. The V and J ends lost 3 bases and 6 bases respectively, with 8 bases between them. CDR3 length: 13 amino acids. CDR1 and CDR2 (germline): MNHEY, SVGEGT. Incomplete CDR3 DNA: TGTGCCAGCAGTTATGGGCCCCCCGGGGAG. The encoded protein is CASSYGPPGE. The whole CDR3 protein reads CASSYGPPGELFF.

This clone has a count of ten or more. The observed sequence ends 3 residues before the CDR3 terminus, with the missing tail filled in from the germline J gene. The V and J genes are TRBV18 and TRBJ2-2; D not resolved. This CDR3 is 16 amino acids long. CDR1 is KGHSH and CDR2 is LQKENI in the germline V gene. Trimming pared 0 bases from V and 10 bases from J, leaving 18 bases between. This CDR3 reads CASSPPRHTIFEELFF. Incomplete CDR3 DNA: TGTGCCAGCTCACCACCCAGACACACGATTTTCGAGGAG.

Many counts were recorded for this clone. The read stops 3 residues short of the end of the CDR3; the missing end is completed from the germline J gene. This chain uses TRBV9 with TRBJ1-2; D is ambiguous. Per the germline V gene, CDR1 is SGDLS and CDR2 is YYNGEE. The CDR3 consists of 13 residues. CDR3 region: CASSKEDGVSYTF. The covered CDR3 bases are TGTGCCAGCAGCAAAGAGGACGGGGTAAGC. Looking up the rest from reference TRBV9 and TRBJ1-2 gives the full variable domain: DSGVTQTPKHLITATGQRVTLRCSPRSGDLSVYWYQQSLDQGLQFLIQYYNGEERAKGNILERFSAQQFPDLHSELNLSSLELGDSALYFCASSKEDGVSYTFGSGTRLTVV.